These 24 T cell receptor beta chains were sequenced from one sample in a study of cytomegalovirus exposure and HLA in healthy donors. Use of 60 Vbeta and 13 Jbeta primers characterized the PCR. The table came from immunoSEQ multiplex PCR; TCRdb's copy has only in-frame clones and leaves some out. The sample has about 110,000 clones, approximately 80% seen once. Sample: PBMCs. The receptors come from a man aged 25-45 years in good health and CMV-seropositive.

This clone was detected only once. The chain combines TRBV5-6 with TRBJ2-5; tentative D call: TRBD2 (6 bases). The ends were cut back, 3 bases at V and 3 bases at J, with 9 bases in the middle. The V gene's germline CDR1 is SGHDT and CDR2 YYEEEE. This CDR3 is 13 amino acids long. The CDR3 loop reads CASSWGTEETQYF. The CDR3 DNA reads as TGTGCCAGCAGCTGGGGGACTGAAGAGACCCAGTACTTC.

The rearrangement links TRBV5-4 to TRBJ1-3, with D possibly TRBD1 on 6 matching bases. The CDR3 is 16 amino acids. Trimming took 1 base from V and 2 from J, leaving 13 bases between them. Germline V gives CDR1 SGHNT, CDR2 YYREEE (reference sequence). The CDR3 is CASSLNPGVAGNTIYF. The CDR3 DNA reads as TGTGCCAGCAGCTTGAACCCAGGGGTGGCTGGAAACACCATATATTTT.

The chain uses TRBV15 and TRBJ2-1, with TRBD2 matching over 15 bases. The germline CDR1 and CDR2 sequences are LNHNV and YYDKDF (reference sequence). J gave up 8 bases and V 2 bases, and 1 base lay outside the gene matches. This CDR3 spans 15 amino acids. DNA for the CDR3: TGTGCCACCAGCAGAAGGACTAGCGGGAGGGATGAGCAGTTCTTC. Amino acid sequence: CATSRRTSGRDEQFF.

V is TRBV5-4 and J is TRBJ2-7; TRBD1 matches at 8 bases. Germline V gives CDR1 SGHNT, CDR2 YYREEE (reference sequence). This CDR3 comprises 16 residues. The V segment lost 3 bases and the J segment 4 bases; nucleotides outside the gene matches: 12. The DNA of the CDR3 is TGTGCCAGCAGCTCGGAGATTCAGGGGGCGGGATACGAGCAGTACTTC. Amino acids: CASSSEIQGAGYEQYF.

The chain has TRBV5-1 and TRBJ1-1, with 7 bases matching TRBD1. Germline lookup yields CDR1 SGHRS and CDR2 YFSETQ. The CDR3 is 17 amino acids. With 4 bases clipped from V and 0 bases from J, the junction kept 12 bases outside the gene matches. The CDR3 here is CASSTAGGGGMNTEAFF. In DNA, the CDR3 is TGCGCCAGCAGCACGGCCGGAGGGGGCGGAATGAACACTGAAGCTTTCTTT.

The rearrangement joins TRBV5-1 to TRBJ2-2; 8 bases align to TRBD2. After removal of 4 bases from V and 5 bases from J, the junction contained 13 bases not matched to a gene. Germline V gives CDR1 SGHRS, CDR2 YFSETQ. The CDR3 is 17 amino acids. CDR3 coding DNA: TGCGCCAGCAGCCCCTTGCTGGGCGGGGGGCCAACCGGGGAGCTGTTTTTT. Translation gives CASSPLLGGGPTGELFF.

The rearrangement uses TRBV5-1 and TRBJ2-4; maybe TRBD1 (6 bases). The CDR3 loop spans 15 amino acids. Germline lookup yields CDR1 SGHRS and CDR2 YFSETQ. V was shortened by 4 bases and J by 5 bases, with 16 bases between the two germline ends. The CDR3 sequence: CASSTMDRNENIQYF. The CDR3 coding sequence is TGCGCCAGCAGCACCATGGACAGAAATGAAAACATTCAGTACTTC. The whole variable domain, remainder taken from reference TRBV5-1 and TRBJ2-4, is KAGVTQTPRYLIKTRGQQVTLSCSPISGHRSVSWYQQTPGQGLQFLFEYFSETQRNKGNFPGRFSGRQFSNSRSEMNVSTLELGDSALYLCASSTMDRNENIQYFGAGTRLSVL.

The chain uses TRBV6-4 and TRBJ2-7, with 11 nucleotides matching TRBD2. CDR3 length: 14 residues. The germline V gene encodes CDR1 MRHNA and CDR2 SNTAGT. V was clipped by 5 bases and J by 6 bases; unmatched bases: 6. The CDR3 loop reads CASSLAGGPFEQYF. CDR3 nucleotides: TGTGCCAGCAGTTTAGCGGGGGGGCCGTTCGAGCAGTACTTC.

This chain connects TRBV28 to TRBJ1-2; a possible D gene is TRBD1 (5 bases). V shed 1 base and J shed 4 bases, with 13 bases lying between them. The germline V gene has CDR1 MDHEN and CDR2 SYDVKM. The CDR3 covers 15 residues. The CDR3 nucleotides are TGTGCCAGCAGTTTATTGGGGGGACCAATCTATGGCTACACCTTC. Amino acids: CASSLLGGPIYGYTF.

The chain combines TRBV28 with TRBJ1-5; D possibly corresponds to TRBD1 (5 bases). Germline V gene sequence: CDR1 MDHEN, CDR2 SYDVKM. This CDR3 has 15 amino acids. The V end was cut by 5 bases, the J end by 3 bases, with 14 bases between. CDR3 region: CASSAGGGINQPQHF. CDR3 nucleotide sequence: TGTGCCAGCAGTGCCGGTGGGGGGATCAATCAGCCCCAGCATTTT. Using reference TRBV28 and TRBJ1-5 for the parts outside the CDR3, the full variable domain is DVKVTQSSRYLVKRTGEKVFLECVQDMDHENMFWYRQDPGLGLRLIYFSYDVKMKEKGDIPEGYSVSREKKERFSLILESASTNQTSMYLCASSAGGGINQPQHFGDGTRLSIL.

The chain joins TRBV21-1 to TRBJ1-3; no check of the table's D call, TRBD1, against the DNA was made. TRBV21-1 has pseudogene status. The CDR3 covers 14 residues. This CDR3 is CASHRGLSGNTIYF. In nucleotides, the CDR3 is TGTGCCAGCCACAGGGGGCTTTCTGGAAACACCATATATTTT.

J is TRBJ1-2 and V is TRBV27, with TRBD1 matching over 8 bases. V lost 5 bases to trimming and J lost 3 bases; unmatched junction nucleotides: 20. The CDR3 consists of 19 residues. Germline V gene lookup returns CDR1 MNHEY and CDR2 SMNVEV (reference sequence). The CDR3 nucleotides read TGTGCCAGCAGTATGCAAGGACAGGGACAAGGCTTCGCTTACTATGGCTACACCTTC. It specifies CASSMQGQGQGFAYYGYTF.

The rearrangement uses TRBV4-2 and TRBJ1-2; a possible D gene is TRBD1 (5 bases). Trimming removed 2 bases from V and 4 bases from J, with 20 bases in between. The germline gives CDR1 LGHNA, CDR2 YNFKEQ. The CDR3 is 17 residues long. CDR3 residues: CASSQRAGHWATYGYTF. The CDR3 DNA reads as TGTGCCAGCAGCCAACGAGCAGGGCACTGGGCAACCTATGGCTACACCTTC.

Points on this clone: This specimen includes other DNA sequences encoding the same CDR3. The chain couples TRBV2 to TRBJ1-2, with 9 bases fitting TRBD1. This CDR3 spans 12 amino acids. Per germline, CDR1 SNHLY and CDR2 FYNNEI. The V segment lost 6 bases and the J segment 4 bases; nucleotides outside the gene matches: 0. In DNA, the CDR3 is TGTGCCAGCAGGGACAGGGGCTATGGCTACACCTTC. Translated, it gives CASRDRGYGYTF.

The rearrangement links TRBV2 to TRBJ2-2; 14 nucleotides agree with TRBD2. The germline V gene has CDR1 SNHLY and CDR2 FYNNEI. This CDR3 contains 19 residues. V shed 3 bases, J shed 3 bases, and the junction held 9 bases outside the gene matches. The CDR3 region has the DNA TGTGCCAGCAGTGAGTTTTCCGGACTAGCGGGGGGACACACCGGGGAGCTGTTTTTT. Its translation is CASSEFSGLAGGHTGELFF.

The chain recombines TRBV11-2 with TRBJ2-3; possibly TRBD2 for D (6 bases). CDR3 length: 16 amino acids. CDR1 and CDR2 (germline): SGHAT, FQNNGV. The V end lost 0 bases, the J end lost 0 bases, and 10 bases lay between the germline ends. The CDR3 region has the DNA TGTGCCAGCAGCTTAGAGGGCGGGATTAGCACAGATACGCAGTATTTT. Protein sequence: CASSLEGGISTDTQYF.

J is TRBJ1-3 and V is TRBV6-1, with D possibly matching TRBD1 (6 bases). Germline V gene sequence: CDR1 MNHNS, CDR2 SASEGT. This CDR3 is built from 19 residues. The V gene lost 2 bases and the J gene lost 0 bases, with 20 bases spanning the gap. CDR3: CASSEQRTVERISGNTIYF. The CDR3 DNA follows: TGTGCCAGCAGTGAACAGAGGACAGTAGAACGCATCTCTGGAAACACCATATATTTT.

This sequence joins TRBV5-1 and TRBJ1-4; D might be TRBD1 (5 bases). The CDR3 totals 17 residues. The V end lost 0 bases, the J end lost 8 bases, and 20 bases lay between the germline ends. Germline V gene lookup returns CDR1 SGHRS and CDR2 YFSETQ. This CDR3 reads CASSLDIGGRFAEKLFF. DNA of the CDR3: TGCGCCAGCAGCTTGGATATCGGGGGTCGATTCGCCGAAAAACTGTTTTTT.

The J gene is TRBJ1-3, the V gene TRBV6-1, with D possibly matching TRBD1 (5 bases). Trimming left V 2 bases short and J 0 bases short, with 8 bases between. In germline, CDR1 is MNHNS, CDR2 SASEGT. The CDR3 totals 15 residues. CDR3 amino acids: CASSELQGSGNTIYF. The CDR3 DNA follows: TGTGCCAGCAGTGAATTGCAGGGCTCTGGAAACACCATATATTTT.

This sequence joins TRBV19 and TRBJ1-2; 8 nucleotides line up with TRBD1. The CDR3 runs 15 residues. J gave up 2 bases and V 3 bases, and 5 bases lay outside the gene matches. Germline loops: CDR1 LNHDA, CDR2 SQIVND (reference sequence). The CDR3 DNA is TGTGCCAGTAGTATTGGGGACAGGAGAAACTATGGCTACACCTTC. Translation gives CASSIGDRRNYGYTF.

V usage is TRBV2 and J usage is TRBJ1-2, with D possibly TRBD1 on 6 matching bases. The V gene's germline CDR1 is SNHLY and CDR2 FYNNEI. The CDR3 runs 12 residues. Trimming pared 6 bases from V and 10 bases from J, leaving 15 bases between. The CDR3 nucleotides are TGTGCCAGCAGATCAAGGACAGCTTACTACACCTTC. Protein sequence: CASRSRTAYYTF. Variable domain in full (rest from reference TRBV2 and TRBJ1-2): EPEVTQTPSHQVTQMGQEVILRCVPISNHLYFYWYRQILGQKVEFLVSFYNNEISEKSEIFDDQFSVERPDGSNFTLKIRSTKLEDSAMYFCASRSRTAYYTFGSGTRLTVV.

The V and J genes are TRBV15 and TRBJ1-4; 10 positions agree with TRBD1. The CDR3 consists of 17 residues. The germline gives CDR1 LNHNV, CDR2 YYDKDF (reference sequence). V shed 0 bases, J shed 8 bases, and the junction held 9 bases outside the gene matches. The CDR3 is CATSREGQGRSREKLFF. The CDR3 DNA sequence: TGTGCCACCAGCAGAGAGGGACAGGGGAGGTCGCGGGAAAAACTGTTTTTT.

Notes on this clone: The sample holds other DNA sequences that translate to the same CDR3. V is TRBV4-1 and J is TRBJ2-3, with D tentatively TRBD2 (6 bases). Germline CDR1 MGHRA, CDR2 YSYEKL. This CDR3 contains 16 residues. The V gene lost 2 bases and the J gene lost 2 bases, with 14 bases spanning the gap. CDR3 in amino acids: CASSQPGPGVTDTQYF. CDR3 nucleotide sequence: TGCGCCAGCAGCCAACCTGGACCGGGAGTCACAGATACGCAGTATTTT.

The V and J genes are TRBV5-4 and TRBJ1-2, with no clear D. V was shortened by 2 bases and J by 7 bases, with 9 bases between the two germline ends. Germline V gene data show CDR1 as SGHNT and CDR2 as YYREEE (reference sequence). The CDR3 runs to 12 residues. The CDR3 DNA is TGTGCCAGCAGCTTCGGGGAAAGTGGCTACACCTTC. It is translated as CASSFGESGYTF.